The 32 T cell receptor beta chains below come from one sample, sequenced in a study of T cells in Graves' hyperthyroidism and ophthalmopathy. Amplified regions were TCR beta CDR3 sequences from RNA transcripts. RT-PCR in the first round (using the HTBI primer set) targeted the TCR CDR3. Via MiXCR, TCRdb re-called the multiplex PCR reads, giving one row per CDR3 protein. The sample has fewer than 400,000 distinct CDR3 sequences, around 25% seen once. The specimen sequenced was blood. All receptors derive from a man aged 50-60 years with Graves' hyperthyroidism.

This clonotype occurred a few times. The chain joins TRBV6-1 to TRBJ2-2, with a weak D call TRBD1 (5 bases). The CDR3 is made up of 14 amino acids. Per germline, CDR1 MNHNS and CDR2 SASEGT. V was clipped by 6 bases and J by 3 bases, with 11 bases between them. The CDR3 coding sequence is TGTGCCAGCAGGGAACAGGCCTACACCGGGGAGCTGTTTTTT. This gives the protein CASREQAYTGELFF.

This clonotype was detected a few times. The CDR3 loop reads CASSYSGGWQETQYF. In DNA, the CDR3 is TGTGCCAGCAGTTACTCAGGGGGGTGGCAAGAGACCCAGTACTTC. This sequence joins TRBV6-2 or TRBV6-3 and TRBJ2-5, with D tentatively TRBD1 or TRBD2 (6 bases each). This CDR3 is built from 15 residues. Germline V lookup: CDR1 MNHEY, CDR2 SVGEGT. The ends were cut back, 0 bases at V and 2 bases at J, with 10 bases in the middle.

V usage is TRBV20-1 and J usage is TRBJ2-2; 7 nucleotides line up with TRBD1. J gave up 5 bases and V 6 bases, and 9 bases lay outside the gene matches. The CDR3 extends over 14 amino acids. Germline lookup yields CDR1 DFQATT and CDR2 SNEGSKA (reference sequence). CDR3 sequence: CSARIQGRTGELFF. CDR3 nucleotide sequence: TGCAGTGCCCGTATACAGGGGCGAACCGGGGAGCTGTTTTTT.

The table lists this clonotype with a few counts. The J gene is TRBJ2-3, the V gene TRBV5-1, with 7 bases matching TRBD2. Germline V gene lookup returns CDR1 SGHRS and CDR2 YFSETQ. The CDR3 has 14 amino acids. After removal of 3 bases from V and 6 bases from J, the junction contained 7 bases not matched to a gene. The CDR3 loop is CASSSAGFLDTQYF. The DNA for the CDR3 is TGCGCCAGCAGCTCAGCGGGATTCTTGGATACGCAGTATTTT.

This clonotype occurred a few times. This sequence joins TRBV18 and TRBJ2-1; 9 bases align to TRBD2. CDR1 is KGHSH, CDR2 LQKENI, per germline. Trimming cost V 2 bases and J 9 bases; bases outside gene matches: 5. CDR3 length: 14 amino acids. DNA for the CDR3: TGTGCCAGCTCACCAGGCGGGAGGGCCGGTGAGCAGTTCTTC. Translation gives CASSPGGRAGEQFF.

As concerns this clonotype: At one end, the junction sequence differs from germline, possibly due to a read error. The chain has TRBV7-7 and TRBJ2-7, with 7 positions matching TRBD1. The germline V gene has CDR1 SSHAT and CDR2 FNYEAQ (reference sequence). The CDR3 consists of 13 residues. The CDR3, as DNA: TGTGCTAGCAGCATAGGACAGGTCCACGGGCAGTACTTC. This sequence encodes CASSIGQVHGQYF. Using reference TRBV7-7 and TRBJ2-7 for the parts outside the CDR3, the full variable domain is GAGVSQSPRYKVTKRGQDVTLRCDPISSHATLYWYQQALGQGPEFLTYFNYEAQPDKSGLPSDRFSAERPEGSISTLTIQRTEQRDSAMYRCASSIGQVHGQYFGPGTRLTVT.

The sample holds one count of this clonotype. A much larger clone lies a single base off, so this may be a read error. The chain joins TRBV27 to TRBJ2-2; perhaps TRBD1 as D (5 bases). The better agreement between TRBJ1-1 and the DNA end casts doubt on the J call. Germline loops: CDR1 MNHEY, CDR2 SMNVEV (reference sequence). The CDR3 length is 15 residues. CDR3 region: CAKLTGSYSGTGAFF. The CDR3 DNA follows: TGTGCCAAGCTCACAGGTTCCTACTCGGGGACTGGAGCTTTCTTT.

This clonotype was seen at least ten times. The rearrangement joins TRBV7-9 to TRBJ2-7; 10 nucleotides agree with TRBD1. Germline CDR1 SEHNR, CDR2 FQNEAQ (reference sequence). V lost 8 bases to trimming and J lost 1 base; unmatched junction nucleotides: 5. This CDR3 is built from 14 residues. CDR3 coding DNA: TGTGCCAGCGCCGGGACAGGGGTTTCCTACGAGCAGTACTTC. This codes for CASAGTGVSYEQYF.

The chain combines TRBV30 with TRBJ1-6, with D perhaps matching TRBD1 (6 bases). V was cut by 5 bases and J by 7 bases, with 12 bases left in between. This CDR3 comprises 13 residues. Germline V CDR1 and CDR2: GTSNPN, SVGIG (reference sequence). The CDR3 loop is CAWSTGTNSPLHF. The CDR3 DNA reads TGTGCCTGGTCCACAGGGACCAATTCACCCCTCCACTTT. Full variable domain (outside the CDR3, taken from reference TRBV30 and TRBJ1-6): SQTIHQWPATLVQPVGSPLSLECTVEGTSNPNLYWYRQAAGRGLQLLFYSVGIGQISSEVPQNLSASRPQDRQFILSSKKLLLSDSGFYLCAWSTGTNSPLHFGNGTRLTVT.

The chain carries TRBV11-3 and TRBJ2-7; D uncertain. Trimming pared 6 bases from V and 0 bases from J, leaving 12 bases between. The germline gives CDR1 SGHNT, CDR2 YENEEA. The CDR3 is 14 amino acids. CDR3 DNA sequence: TGTGCCAGCAGGTCGTCCGGGCCCTCCTACGAGCAGTACTTC. Translating gives CASRSSGPSYEQYF.

The chain combines TRBV12-3 or TRBV12-4 with TRBJ2-1, with D possibly TRBD1 on 5 matching bases. V was shortened by 2 bases and J by 0 bases, with 17 bases between the two germline ends. This CDR3 is built from 18 residues. The CDR3 DNA is TGTGCCAGCAGTTTATTTCGTTTAGGGGCTAGCTCCTACAATGAGCAGTTCTTC. Protein sequence: CASSLFRLGASSYNEQFF.

This clonotype was detected ten times or more. The chain couples TRBV20-1 to TRBJ2-5; TRBD1 matches at 7 bases. Unmatched junction bases numbered 6, after V lost 3 bases and J lost 5 bases. Germline assignment: CDR1 DFQATT and CDR2 SNEGSKA (reference sequence). CDR3 length: 13 residues. The CDR3 loop reads CSARVQGQETQYF. The CDR3 DNA reads TGCAGTGCTAGGGTACAGGGGCAGGAGACCCAGTACTTC.

The V call is TRBV30, the J call TRBJ2-7; possibly TRBD2 for D (6 bases). The CDR3 consists of 13 residues. V lost 4 bases and J 4 bases, leaving 14 bases between the germline ends. The germline CDR1 and CDR2 sequences are GTSNPN and SVGIG (reference sequence). The CDR3 DNA sequence: TGTGCCTGGATGATAGCGGCTAATTACGAGCAGTACTTC. Amino acids: CAWMIAANYEQYF.

This clonotype showed up just a few times. The genes are TRBV24-1 and TRBJ2-3, with TRBD2 identical over 9 bases. V trimming: 9 bases; J trimming: 5 bases; junction bases outside the gene matches: 11. This CDR3 is 15 amino acids long. Germline V lookup: CDR1 KGHDR, CDR2 SFDVKD. CDR3 loop: CATGSLAGEVDTQYF. The CDR3 DNA sequence: TGTGCCACCGGATCCTTAGCGGGGGAGGTAGATACGCAGTATTTT.

This clonotype appeared a few times. The gene calls are TRBV5-8 and TRBJ2-5, with D uncertain. Trimming removed 1 base at V and 0 bases at J, with 7 bases between. The V gene's germline CDR1 is SGHTS and CDR2 YDEGEE. This CDR3 is built from 14 residues. The DNA of the CDR3 is TGTGCCAGCAGCTTGCGCCAGAACCAAGAGACCCAGTACTTC. It encodes CASSLRQNQETQYF. The full variable domain, completed using reference TRBV5-8 and TRBJ2-5, is EAGVTQSPTHLIKTRGQQATLRCSPISGHTSVYWYQQALGLGLQFLLWYDEGEERNRGNFPPRFSGRQFPNYSSELNVNALELEDSALYLCASSLRQNQETQYFGPGTRLLVL.

In this sample, this clonotype turned up a few times. This rearrangement joins TRBV11-3 to TRBJ2-3, with 13 bases aligning to TRBD2. CDR1 is SGHNT and CDR2 is YENEEA in the germline V gene. The junction had 3 bases not matched to a gene; V was cut back by 5 bases and J by 1 base. The CDR3 has 16 residues. The CDR3, as DNA: TGTGCCAGCAGCATCACTAGCGGGAGGGGCACAGATACGCAGTATTTT. It yields the protein CASSITSGRGTDTQYF.

This clonotype was seen more than once but under ten times. The gene calls are TRBV20-1 and TRBJ2-7; 7 positions match TRBD2. The V segment lost 3 bases and the J segment 3 bases; nucleotides outside the gene matches: 17. Germline V gene sequence: CDR1 DFQATT, CDR2 SNEGSKA (reference sequence). The CDR3 is 17 amino acids. The CDR3 DNA is TGCAGTGCTAGCAACTCTGGGGAGGGAGGGCGGATCTACGAGCAGTACTTC. Translation: CSASNSGEGGRIYEQYF.

The chain links TRBV18 to TRBJ2-5; the D gene is possibly TRBD1 (6 bases). Trimming pared 3 bases from V and 4 bases from J, leaving 15 bases between. The CDR3 loop spans 15 amino acids. In germline, CDR1 is KGHSH, CDR2 LQKENI. CDR3 in DNA: TGTGCCAGCTCACCGACTTCCCGAGGGGGAGAGACCCAGTACTTC. Amino acids: CASSPTSRGGETQYF.

This clonotype was seen more than once but under ten times. This chain uses TRBV2 with TRBJ2-2; 13 bases map to TRBD2. The CDR3 runs to 16 residues. The V gene end was trimmed by 6 bases and the J gene end by 7 bases; junction bases not matched to a gene: 8. Germline V gene sequence: CDR1 SNHLY, CDR2 FYNNEI. The DNA of the CDR3 is TGTGCCAGCAGGACAGGACTAGCGGGAGCCCACGGGGAGCTGTTTTTT. It codes for CASRTGLAGAHGELFF.

This rearrangement joins TRBV6-1 to TRBJ1-6; possible D gene TRBD1, 6 bases. The ends were cut back, 6 bases at V and 6 bases at J, with 18 bases in the middle. Germline V gene data show CDR1 as MNHNS and CDR2 as SASEGT. The CDR3 runs 16 residues. Here the CDR3 DNA reads TGTGCCAGCAGCCCGAGGCAGGGCAGGGGTAATTCACCCCTCCACTTT. It encodes CASSPRQGRGNSPLHF.

The V and J genes are TRBV27 and TRBJ2-3, with D perhaps matching TRBD2 (5 bases). The CDR3 length is 13 residues. Looked up from germline, CDR1 is MNHEY and CDR2 is SMNVEV (reference sequence). V was shortened by 6 bases and J by 1 base, with 8 bases between the two germline ends. The DNA of the CDR3 is TGTGCCAGCAGAAAGAGGGGCACAGATACGCAGTATTTT. Its translation: CASRKRGTDTQYF.

This clonotype was counted many times. The rearrangement joins TRBV2 to TRBJ2-4; 12 bases are a match to TRBD1. The V and J ends lost 7 bases and 0 bases, in that order; junction bases with no gene match: 7. CDR1 SNHLY and CDR2 FYNNEI come from the germline V gene. The CDR3 extends over 17 amino acids. CDR3 nucleotides: TGTGCCAGCACCGGGACAGGGGGCTTACTAGCCAAAAACATTCAGTACTTC. Translation: CASTGTGGLLAKNIQYF.

This clonotype turned up a few times. V is TRBV3-1 and J is TRBJ2-3, with 8 bases fitting TRBD2. The CDR3 has 16 amino acids. V was clipped by 3 bases and J by 0 bases; unmatched bases: 5. CDR1 and CDR2 (germline): LGHDT, YNNKEL (reference sequence). In nucleotides, the CDR3 is TGTGCCAGCAGCCATGTAGGACTAGCTAGCACAGATACGCAGTATTTT. This codes for CASSHVGLASTDTQYF.

The chain couples TRBV5-1 to TRBJ1-2, with a weak D call TRBD1 (5 bases). Germline V gives CDR1 SGHRS, CDR2 YFSETQ. The ends were cut back, 3 bases at V and 7 bases at J, with 13 bases in the middle. CDR3 length: 13 amino acids. This CDR3 reads CASSSGTVFGYTF. The CDR3 DNA reads TGCGCCAGCAGCTCAGGGACGGTCTTTGGCTACACCTTC.

This clonotype was recorded a few times. CDR3 sequence (DNA): TGTGCCTGGACAAACATTGCGACAGGCACCAAAAACATTCAGTACTTC. Translating it yields CAWTNIATGTKNIQYF. V gene TRBV30 combines with J gene TRBJ2-4; possible D gene TRBD1, 6 bases. There are 16 residues in the CDR3. The germline V gene has CDR1 GTSNPN and CDR2 SVGIG (reference sequence). Trimming cost V 4 bases and J 2 bases, with 18 bases left between them.

This clonotype has only one observation. One base away lies a much larger clone, so this may be a sequencing read error. This chain joins TRBV3-1 and TRBJ2-1; 7 bases are shared with TRBD1. The germline gives CDR1 LGHDT, CDR2 YNNKEL (reference sequence). This CDR3 comprises 13 residues. The trim removed 10 bases at V and 10 bases at J, leaving 13 bases unmatched. The CDR3 sequence: CATTTGTPREQFF. The CDR3 coding sequence is TGTGCCACCACGACAGGGACCCCACGGGAGCAGTTCTTC.

This clonotype occurred many times. The chain carries TRBV20-1 and TRBJ2-5, with D maybe TRBD2 (6 bases). The V and J ends lost 6 bases and 1 base respectively, with 15 bases between them. There are 14 residues in the CDR3. CDR1 is DFQATT and CDR2 is SNEGSKA in the germline V gene (reference sequence). The CDR3 nucleotides are TGCAGTGCCGAACGGGCGGGGACCCAAGAGACCCAGTACTTC. Protein: CSAERAGTQETQYF.

The chain employs TRBV5-1 and TRBJ1-3; D call uncertain. Trimming removed 4 bases from V and 2 bases from J, with 7 bases in between. Germline-derived CDR1 and CDR2 are SGHRS and YFSETQ. This CDR3 contains 13 residues. The CDR3 loop reads CASSPDAGNTIYF. The CDR3 coding sequence is TGCGCCAGCAGCCCGGACGCTGGAAACACCATATATTTT.

The V and J genes are TRBV29-1 and TRBJ1-2; D gene uncertain. The germline V gene encodes CDR1 SQVTM and CDR2 ANQGSEA. There are 13 residues in the CDR3. Trimming removed 4 bases at V and 7 bases at J, with 16 bases between. The CDR3: CSVGVAAEGGYTF. The CDR3 DNA reads TGCAGCGTTGGGGTGGCAGCCGAGGGTGGCTACACCTTC. Together with reference TRBV29-1 and TRBJ1-2, the CDR3 gives the full variable domain: SAVISQKPSRDICQRGTSLTIQCQVDSQVTMMFWYRQQPGQSLTLIATANQGSEATYESGFVIDKFPISRPNLTFSTLTVSNMSPEDSSIYLCSVGVAAEGGYTFGSGTRLTVV.

V is TRBV9 and J is TRBJ2-1; D perhaps matches TRBD1 (7 bases). The CDR3 spans 15 residues. The germline V and J ends were trimmed by 2 bases and 8 bases, with 17 bases remaining between them. Germline V lookup: CDR1 SGDLS, CDR2 YYNGEE. DNA of the CDR3: TGTGCCAGCAGCGTCAGGGGGGATTCCGGGGATGAGCAGTTCTTC. Amino acid sequence: CASSVRGDSGDEQFF.

The rearrangement uses TRBV27 and TRBJ2-7; the match to TRBD2 covers 7 bases. Germline-derived CDR1 and CDR2 are MNHEY and SMNVEV (reference sequence). The CDR3 is made up of 14 amino acids. V trimming: 2 bases; J trimming: 4 bases; junction bases outside the gene matches: 5. CDR3 DNA: TGTGCCAGCAGTTTAATGGCGGGGGTGTACGAGCAGTACTTC. The encoded protein is CASSLMAGVYEQYF.

V is TRBV5-1 and J is TRBJ1-2; D is perhaps TRBD1 (6 bases). The length of the CDR3 is 15 residues. CDR1 and CDR2 (germline): SGHRS, YFSETQ. V was trimmed by 2 bases and J by 1 base, leaving 12 bases between them. Here the CDR3 DNA reads TGCGCCAGCAGCTTCTGGACAGCGTTTAACTATGGCTACACCTTC. This encodes CASSFWTAFNYGYTF. The whole variable domain, filled in from reference TRBV5-1 and TRBJ1-2, reads KAGVTQTPRYLIKTRGQQVTLSCSPISGHRSVSWYQQTPGQGLQFLFEYFSETQRNKGNFPGRFSGRQFSNSRSEMNVSTLELGDSALYLCASSFWTAFNYGYTFGSGTRLTVV.